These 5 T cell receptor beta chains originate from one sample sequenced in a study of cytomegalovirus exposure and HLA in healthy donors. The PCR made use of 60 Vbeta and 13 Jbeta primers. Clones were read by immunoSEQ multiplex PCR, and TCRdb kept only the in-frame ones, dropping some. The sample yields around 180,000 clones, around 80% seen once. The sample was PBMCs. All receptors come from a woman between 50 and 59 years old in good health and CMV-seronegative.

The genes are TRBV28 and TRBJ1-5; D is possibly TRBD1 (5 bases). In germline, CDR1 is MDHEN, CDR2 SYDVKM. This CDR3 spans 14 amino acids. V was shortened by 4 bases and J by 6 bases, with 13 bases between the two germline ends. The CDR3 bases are TGTGCCAGCAGTTGGGGGGGAGGAGGTCAGCCCCAGCATTTT. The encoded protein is CASSWGGGGQPQHF.

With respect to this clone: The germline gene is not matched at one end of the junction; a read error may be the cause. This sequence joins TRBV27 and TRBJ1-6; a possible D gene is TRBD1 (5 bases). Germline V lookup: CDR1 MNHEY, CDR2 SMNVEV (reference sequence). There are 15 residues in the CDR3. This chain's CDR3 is CASSLRAQDNSPLHF. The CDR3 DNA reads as TGTGCCAGCAGTTTACGGGCACAGGACAATTCACCTCTCCACTTT.

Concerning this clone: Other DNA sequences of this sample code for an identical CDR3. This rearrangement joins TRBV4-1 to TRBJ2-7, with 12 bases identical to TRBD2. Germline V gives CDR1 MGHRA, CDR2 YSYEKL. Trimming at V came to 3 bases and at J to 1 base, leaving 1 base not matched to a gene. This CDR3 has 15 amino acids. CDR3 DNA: TGCGCCAGCAGCCAGACTAGCGGGGGTTCCTACGAGCAGTACTTC. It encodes CASSQTSGGSYEQYF.

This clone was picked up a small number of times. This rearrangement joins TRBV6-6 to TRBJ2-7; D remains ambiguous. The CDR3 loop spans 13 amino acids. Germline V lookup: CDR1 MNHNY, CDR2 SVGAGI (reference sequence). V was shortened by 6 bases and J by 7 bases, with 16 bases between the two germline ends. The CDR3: CASSKRILVEQYF. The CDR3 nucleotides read TGTGCCAGCAGCAAAAGAATCCTAGTAGAGCAGTACTTC.

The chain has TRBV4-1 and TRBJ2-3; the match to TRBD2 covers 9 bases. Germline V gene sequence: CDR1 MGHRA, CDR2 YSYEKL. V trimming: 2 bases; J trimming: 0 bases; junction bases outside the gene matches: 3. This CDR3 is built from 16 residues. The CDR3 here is CASSQTSGPSTDTQYF. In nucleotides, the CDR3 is TGCGCCAGCAGCCAAACTAGCGGGCCAAGCACAGATACGCAGTATTTT.